This passage covers 15 T cell receptor beta chains from one sample sequenced in a study of T-cell reconstitution after alpha-beta-depleted transplantation in children (dated by TCRdb to 2016 to 2017). What the treatment or condition label conveys for this sample: allogeneic hematopoietic cell transplantation with graft depleted of TCRalphabeta T cells and CD19 B cells. Libraries were prepared through PCR. TCRdb names Illumina HiSeq 2500 as the instrument used. TCR library preparation used molecular barcoding, with unique molecular identifiers applied to normalize quantification of the TCRbeta repertoire. The public reads were reanalyzed by TCRdb: fastp trimming at Q25, MiXCR alignment, in-frame beta chains only. Each entry is one CDR3 protein sequence, shown with its most common DNA and genes. Counted in this sample were approximately 350,000 distinct CDR3 sequences; roughly 16% of them appeared once. The ten largest make up 35% to 50% of the sample.

The specimen was PBMCs, mostly from graft donor cells, collected 360 days after TCRalphabeta/CD19-depleted stem cell transplant. These receptors were obtained from a male patient aged 2-9 years who had a stem cell transplant for acute lymphoblastic leukemia, so the T cells may come from the graft donor.

The gene calls are TRBV10-3 and TRBJ1-4, with D possibly matching TRBD1 (5 bases). V lost 4 bases and J lost 5, with 8 bases in between. CDR1 is ENHRY and CDR2 is SYGVKD in the germline V gene. This CDR3 is 13 amino acids long. CDR3 loop: CAISGTRNEKLFF. The CDR3 region has the DNA TGTGCCATCAGTGGGACACGGAATGAAAAACTGTTTTTT.

The CDR3 sequence: CASSFWGGSYEQYF. The CDR3 DNA is TGTGCCAGCAGTTTCTGGGGTGGCTCCTACGAGCAGTACTTC. This chain connects TRBV28 to TRBJ2-7; D is unclear. In germline, CDR1 is MDHEN, CDR2 SYDVKM. The CDR3 runs to 14 residues. V lost 3 bases to trimming and J lost 0 bases, with 9 bases between them.

This clonotype was seen a handful of times. The V call is TRBV12-3 or TRBV12-4, the J call TRBJ1-5, with D perhaps matching TRBD1 (5 bases). The CDR3 extends over 13 amino acids. V lost 3 bases to trimming and J lost 6 bases, with 9 bases between them. Here the CDR3 reads CASSFEGAQPQHF. The CDR3 DNA is TGTGCCAGCAGTTTCGAAGGGGCTCAGCCCCAGCATTTT.

The gene calls are TRBV12-3 or TRBV12-4 and TRBJ2-7; 13 bases agree with TRBD2. Germline trimming cut 2 bases from V and 1 base from J; bases unmatched to any gene: 14. The CDR3 consists of 20 residues. The DNA for the CDR3 is TGTGCCAGCAGTTTAAGGTCGGGGACTAGCGGGACCCCTAGGTCCTACGAGCAGTACTTC. This sequence encodes CASSLRSGTSGTPRSYEQYF.

The J gene is TRBJ2-2, the V gene TRBV6-1, with D unresolved. This CDR3 region has 14 residues. The germline V gene has CDR1 MNHNS and CDR2 SASEGT. V lost 4 bases and J lost 0, with 6 bases in between. The CDR3 DNA reads as TGTGCCAGCAGTGGCAGCGCGAACACCGGGGAGCTGTTTTTT. It is translated as CASSGSANTGELFF.

This clonotype was counted only a few times. The chain combines TRBV20-1 with TRBJ2-3; tentatively, D is TRBD2 (5 bases). This CDR3 region has 14 residues. Trimming removed 6 bases at V and 0 bases at J, with 13 bases between. The V gene's germline CDR1 is DFQATT and CDR2 SNEGSKA (reference sequence). This chain's CDR3 is CSASGLPSTDTQYF. The CDR3 DNA reads as TGCAGTGCGTCTGGACTCCCTAGCACAGATACGCAGTATTTT.

The rearrangement joins TRBV9 to TRBJ2-3; unclear D gene. This CDR3 spans 15 amino acids. In germline, CDR1 is SGDLS, CDR2 YYNGEE. Trimming took off 0 bases at V and 2 bases at J, with 10 bases between the two ends. CDR3 region: CASSVAGAPTDTQYF. The CDR3 DNA sequence: TGTGCCAGCAGCGTAGCAGGAGCCCCCACAGATACGCAGTATTTT.

This clonotype was counted a few times. The gene calls are TRBV2 and TRBJ2-7, with D possibly matching TRBD2 (6 bases). V lost 6 bases and J 3 bases, leaving 12 bases between the germline ends. The CDR3 sequence is 13 residues long. Germline V gene data show CDR1 as SNHLY and CDR2 as FYNNEI. CDR3 sequence (DNA): TGTGCCAGCAGGTCGTTAGCGGACTACGAGCAGTACTTC. It encodes CASRSLADYEQYF.

J is TRBJ2-1 and V is TRBV7-2, with 8 bases that match TRBD2. The ends lost 2 bases at V and 8 bases at J; junction bases unmatched: 2. Germline V lookup: CDR1 SGHTA, CDR2 FQGNSA. The CDR3 is 13 amino acids. CDR3: CASSLRGGDEQFF. In nucleotides, the CDR3 is TGTGCCAGCAGCTTACGGGGGGGCGATGAGCAGTTCTTC.

This chain links TRBV5-1 with TRBJ1-4; the match to TRBD1 covers 11 bases. V shed 2 bases and J 7 bases; nucleotides not matched to a gene: 10. The CDR3 sequence is 17 residues long. Germline assignment: CDR1 SGHRS and CDR2 YFSETQ. Here the CDR3 DNA reads TGCGCCAGCAGCTTCGGACAGGGGGCGGGTGAGGGTGAAAAACTGTTTTTT. It encodes CASSFGQGAGEGEKLFF.

DNA for the CDR3: TGTGCCAGCAGCTTTCTGAGCGGGAGCACAGATACGCAGTATTTT. This codes for CASSFLSGSTDTQYF. The chain joins TRBV28 to TRBJ2-3; possibly TRBD2 for D (6 bases). Deletions cut 6 bases from V and 0 bases from J, with 13 bases between. The CDR3 is 15 amino acids. CDR1 is MDHEN and CDR2 is SYDVKM in the germline V gene. Looking up the rest from reference TRBV28 and TRBJ2-3 gives the full variable domain: DVKVTQSSRYLVKRTGEKVFLECVQDMDHENMFWYRQDPGLGLRLIYFSYDVKMKEKGDIPEGYSVSREKKERFSLILESASTNQTSMYLCASSFLSGSTDTQYFGPGTRLTVL.

The rearrangement joins TRBV6-2 or TRBV6-3 to TRBJ2-1, with 10 bases identical to TRBD2. CDR1 is MNHEY, CDR2 SVGEGT, per germline. V was pared by 2 bases and J by 7 bases, with 2 bases of the junction left unmatched. The CDR3 loop spans 14 amino acids. The CDR3 nucleotides read TGTGCCAGCAGTTACGTTAGCGGGAGGAATGAGCAGTTCTTC. Translation: CASSYVSGRNEQFF.

The chain joins TRBV9 to TRBJ1-2, with 8 bases lining up with TRBD1. The CDR3 is made up of 13 amino acids. Germline lookup yields CDR1 SGDLS and CDR2 YYNGEE. V lost 4 bases and J lost 5; bases outside the gene matches: 4. CDR3 region: CASSSGQVYGYTF. The CDR3 DNA reads TGTGCCAGCAGCTCGGGACAGGTTTATGGCTACACCTTC.

The chain employs TRBV7-9 and TRBJ2-1, with D hard to call. Germline CDR1 reads SEHNR; CDR2 reads FQNEAQ (reference sequence). The V gene lost 1 base and the J gene lost 6 bases, with 7 bases spanning the gap. This CDR3 has 13 residues. The CDR3 coding sequence is TGTGCCAGCAGCTTAGTTAGTCCCAATGAGCAGTTCTTC. This sequence encodes CASSLVSPNEQFF.

This CDR3 is CASRKLQGASPLHF. The CDR3 DNA reads TGTGCCAGCAGGAAGTTGCAGGGAGCTTCACCCCTCCACTTT. The chain employs TRBV12-3 or TRBV12-4 and TRBJ1-6, with D possibly TRBD1 on 5 matching bases. This CDR3 region has 14 residues. V was clipped by 6 bases and J by 9 bases, with 15 bases between them.